Following are 7 T cell receptor beta chains from one sample sequenced in a study of shared clonotypes between healthy human individuals. Repertoires were generated with immunoSEQ multiplex PCR, while TCRdb's copy carries only in-frame clones and drops some. Of roughly 1 million clones in the sample, roughly 80% are singletons; the top ten hold approximately 1.5%. The material sequenced was memory CD4+ T cells sorted from blood. Subset given: CD45RA-negative fraction. All receptors derive from a man aged 18 to 30 in good health.

Details on this clone: The same CDR3 also results from other DNA sequences found in this sample. The V gene is TRBV30, the J gene TRBJ1-1, with D possibly being TRBD1 (5 bases). Trimming shortened V by 3 bases and J by 0 bases, and 8 bases separated the two germline ends. CDR1 and CDR2 from the germline V gene are GTSNPN and SVGIG (reference sequence). The CDR3 runs to 13 residues. DNA for the CDR3: TGTGCCTGGAGCGGAGGGGTGAACACTGAAGCTTTCTTT. It is translated as CAWSGGVNTEAFF.

V and J are TRBV2 and TRBJ2-2; D remains ambiguous. The ends were cut back, 4 bases at V and 5 bases at J, with 8 bases in the middle. CDR1 and CDR2 from the germline V gene are SNHLY and FYNNEI. The CDR3 sequence is 13 residues long. The CDR3 region has the DNA TGTGCCAGCAGTGTTGGAAGGACCGGGGAGCTGTTTTTT. This sequence encodes CASSVGRTGELFF.

The V call is TRBV7-2, the J call TRBJ2-5; the match to TRBD2 covers 11 bases. V shed 5 bases and J 1 base; nucleotides not matched to a gene: 6. Germline values: CDR1 SGHTA, CDR2 FQGNSA. The CDR3 is 16 residues long. CDR3 bases: TGTGCCAGCAGCCGAACTAGCGGGGGAAGCCAAGAGACCCAGTACTTC. Amino acid sequence: CASSRTSGGSQETQYF.

The chain links TRBV19 to TRBJ1-2; tentatively, D is TRBD1 (5 bases). This CDR3 is 14 amino acids long. V was trimmed by 2 bases and J by 6 bases, leaving 13 bases between them. Germline CDR1 reads LNHDA; CDR2 reads SQIVND (reference sequence). CDR3: CASSIPRDGDGYTF. The CDR3 nucleotides are TGTGCCAGTAGTATACCCCGGGACGGGGATGGCTACACCTTC.

Written as DNA, the CDR3 is TGCAGCGTGGGAAGACAGCGCACAGATACGCAGTATTTT. The encoded protein is CSVGRQRTDTQYF. The chain combines TRBV29-1 with TRBJ2-3; D is possibly TRBD1 (5 bases). V was pared by 6 bases and J by 1 base, with 11 bases between. This CDR3 is 13 amino acids long. Germline loops: CDR1 SQVTM, CDR2 ANQGSEA.

The V and J genes are TRBV15 and TRBJ2-7; 9 nucleotides agree with TRBD2. Germline loops: CDR1 LNHNV, CDR2 YYDKDF (reference sequence). CDR3 size: 15 residues. V dropped 1 base and J dropped 0; count of bases not matched to a gene: 1. CDR3 coding DNA: TGTGCCACCAGCAGAGGACTAGCGGACTCCTACGAGCAGTACTTC. Translation: CATSRGLADSYEQYF.

The chain uses TRBV30 and TRBJ1-6; D remains unclear. V gave up 3 bases and J gave up 2 bases, with 5 bases separating them. Germline CDR1 GTSNPN, CDR2 SVGIG (reference sequence). This CDR3 has 13 residues. The CDR3 nucleotides are TGTGCCTGGAGCTCCCCCTATAATTCACCCCTCCACTTT. The encoded protein is CAWSSPYNSPLHF.